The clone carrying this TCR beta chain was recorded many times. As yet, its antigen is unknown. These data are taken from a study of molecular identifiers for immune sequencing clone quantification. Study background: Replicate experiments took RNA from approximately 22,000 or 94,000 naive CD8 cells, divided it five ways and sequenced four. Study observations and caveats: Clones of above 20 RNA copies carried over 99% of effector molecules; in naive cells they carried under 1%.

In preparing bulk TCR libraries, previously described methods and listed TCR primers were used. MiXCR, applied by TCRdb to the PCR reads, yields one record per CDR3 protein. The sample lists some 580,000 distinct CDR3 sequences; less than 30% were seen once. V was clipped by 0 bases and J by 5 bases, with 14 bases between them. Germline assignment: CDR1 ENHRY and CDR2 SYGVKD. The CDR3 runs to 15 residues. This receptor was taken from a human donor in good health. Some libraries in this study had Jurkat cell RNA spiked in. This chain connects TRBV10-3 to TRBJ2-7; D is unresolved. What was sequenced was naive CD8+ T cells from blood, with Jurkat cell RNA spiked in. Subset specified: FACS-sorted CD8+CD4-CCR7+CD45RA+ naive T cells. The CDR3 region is CAISESGQSGNEQYF. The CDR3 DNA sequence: TGTGCCATCAGTGAGTCGGGCCAGTCAGGCAACGAGCAGTACTTC.